What follows describes a single T cell receptor (beta chain). Its cognate antigen is unknown. This sample is part of a study of T cells in localized non-small cell lung cancer. Only in-frame clones appear in the TCRdb table, and some are missing; sequencing was by immunoSEQ multiplex PCR. The table lists approximately 52,000 clones, more than 80% of them singletons. Study results and limitations: A single tumor region was sequenced, leaving heterogeneity possible. Higher blood T cell density tracked longer overall survival. Measurement of T cell clonality placed uninvolved adjacent lung highest, above the level in tumor.

The junction had 17 bases not matched to a gene; V was cut back by 5 bases and J by 5 bases. Per the germline V gene, CDR1 is SEHNR and CDR2 is FQNEAQ (reference sequence). The CDR3 is made up of 17 amino acids. Source: peripheral blood, taken before any cancer treatment. V is TRBV7-9 and J is TRBJ1-1; 7 bases fit TRBD1. The origin of this receptor is a male donor aged 60 or over with stage III squamous cell lung carcinoma. In DNA form, the CDR3 reads TGTGCCAGCAGCCCGCGGGGAACACAGGGGCAGAGGACTGAAGCTTTCTTT. This codes for CASSPRGTQGQRTEAFF.